This entry lists 13 T cell receptor beta chains sequenced from one sample in a study of blood T cells in healthy people across ages. The second PCR ran roughly 6 to 11 cycles with a sample-barcoded 5' primer and J-beta primers. MiXCR, applied by TCRdb to the 5' RACE reads, yields one record per CDR3 protein. Among 850,000 to 1,300,000 distinct CDR3 sequences, more than 40% were seen once, and the ten largest hold 18%. The source material was blood. The receptor set was obtained from a woman aged 60 to 75 in good health.

This clonotype was seen repeatedly, ten times or more. The chain links TRBV10-3 to TRBJ1-2; D is perhaps TRBD1 (5 bases). The germline gives CDR1 ENHRY, CDR2 SYGVKD. The CDR3 has 13 residues. V lost 4 bases, J lost 2 bases, and 8 bases lay in between. CDR3 residues: CAISGDSNYGYTF. The CDR3 DNA follows: TGTGCCATCAGTGGAGACAGCAACTATGGCTACACCTTC.

The chain uses TRBV24-1 and TRBJ2-1; the D call may be TRBD1 or TRBD2 (5 bases each). The CDR3 extends over 16 amino acids. Between the trimmed V and J ends, which lost 5 bases and 0 bases, there was a span of 13 bases. In germline, CDR1 is KGHDR, CDR2 SFDVKD. CDR3 residues: CATSGAGRGSYNEQFF. Written as DNA, the CDR3 is TGTGCCACCAGTGGAGCAGGGAGAGGCTCCTACAATGAGCAGTTCTTC.

This clonotype turned up a few times. The V and J genes are TRBV29-1 and TRBJ1-4; possibly TRBD1 for D (5 bases). Per the germline V gene, CDR1 is SQVTM and CDR2 is ANQGSEA. Trimming took off 6 bases at V and 6 bases at J, with 14 bases between the two ends. CDR3 size: 13 residues. CDR3 amino acids: CSVDRGEDEKLFF. The CDR3 nucleotides read TGCAGCGTCGACCGAGGGGAGGATGAAAAACTGTTTTTT. The full variable domain, completed using reference TRBV29-1 and TRBJ1-4, is SAVISQKPSRDICQRGTSLTIQCQVDSQVTMMFWYRQQPGQSLTLIATANQGSEATYESGFVIDKFPISRPNLTFSTLTVSNMSPEDSSIYLCSVDRGEDEKLFFGSGTQLSVL.

The chain recombines TRBV12-3 or TRBV12-4 with TRBJ2-1, with no clear D. CDR3 length: 14 amino acids. Trimming removed 5 bases from V and 5 bases from J, with 13 bases in between. The CDR3: CASSVEVRNNEQFF. For the CDR3, the DNA is TGTGCCAGCAGTGTAGAGGTCAGGAACAATGAGCAGTTCTTC.

The chain carries TRBV7-8 and TRBJ2-5; 8 nucleotides match TRBD1. CDR1 is SGHVS and CDR2 is FQNEAQ in the germline V gene. The junction had 7 bases not matched to a gene; V was cut back by 3 bases and J by 4 bases. The CDR3 runs 15 residues. The CDR3 spells CASSFHRGSIETQYF. The CDR3 DNA is TGTGCCAGCAGCTTTCACAGGGGGAGCATAGAGACCCAGTACTTC.

This clonotype showed up just a few times. This sequence joins TRBV20-1 and TRBJ2-3, with D tentatively TRBD1 (5 bases). Per germline, CDR1 DFQATT and CDR2 SNEGSKA (reference sequence). Trimming took 0 bases from V and 4 from J, leaving 8 bases between them. The CDR3 contains 13 residues. CDR3 sequence (DNA): TGCAGTGCTAGAGAAGGGGCCGCAGATACGCAGTATTTT. Translating it yields CSAREGAADTQYF.

V and J are TRBV9 and TRBJ2-7; 8 positions match TRBD2. The CDR3 is made up of 16 amino acids. The junction had 13 bases not matched to a gene; V was cut back by 2 bases and J by 6 bases. Per the germline V gene, CDR1 is SGDLS and CDR2 is YYNGEE. The CDR3 DNA reads as TGTGCCAGCAGCGTCCACCCGGGAGGGGGGTCGTTCGAGCAGTACTTC. Amino acids: CASSVHPGGGSFEQYF.

With regard to this clonotype: An end of the junction differs from the germline gene, which may be a read error. The chain joins TRBV6-1 to TRBJ2-5; weak D call: TRBD2 (6 bases). The CDR3 runs 15 residues. CDR1 and CDR2 (germline): MNHNS, SASEGT. CDR3 in DNA: TGTGCCTGCAGTGAAGGGAGGTGGGATCAAGAGACCCAGTACTTC. It translates to CACSEGRWDQETQYF.

V usage is TRBV6-6 and J usage is TRBJ2-4; 9 nucleotides agree with TRBD1. From germline, CDR1 is MNHNY and CDR2 SVGAGI (reference sequence). Trimming removed 4 bases from V and 2 bases from J; junction bases left unmatched: 6. The CDR3 consists of 16 residues. CDR3 DNA: TGTGCCAGCAGTTCTAGGGACAGGGTACCCAAAAACATTCAGTACTTC. As protein: CASSSRDRVPKNIQYF.

The chain recombines TRBV3-1 with TRBJ2-3; D perhaps matches TRBD1 (6 bases). Deletions cut 4 bases from V and 5 bases from J, with 10 bases between. Germline CDR1 LGHDT, CDR2 YNNKEL (reference sequence). CDR3 length: 13 residues. The CDR3 DNA follows: TGTGCCAGCAGCCGGAACAGGGTAGATACGCAGTATTTT. Translation: CASSRNRVDTQYF.

At least ten counts were recorded for this clonotype. The chain has TRBV2 and TRBJ1-1; D uncertain. The V end was cut by 6 bases, the J end by 4 bases, with 6 bases between. The CDR3 is 11 amino acids. Per germline, CDR1 SNHLY and CDR2 FYNNEI. The CDR3 loop is CASRGGTEAFF. The CDR3 DNA reads TGTGCCAGCAGGGGAGGCACTGAAGCTTTCTTT.

The chain recombines TRBV19 with TRBJ2-3; D might be TRBD1 (5 bases). Germline CDR1 and CDR2: LNHDA and SQIVND (reference sequence). This CDR3 spans 14 amino acids. Deletions cut 5 bases from V and 2 bases from J, with 11 bases between. The CDR3 DNA reads TGTGCCAGTAGTGTTCCAGGGATCACAGATACGCAGTATTTT. It codes for CASSVPGITDTQYF.

The chain couples TRBV25-1 to TRBJ2-3; D may be TRBD2 (5 bases). Germline V gene lookup returns CDR1 MGHDK and CDR2 SYGVNS. V was trimmed by 1 base and J by 5 bases, leaving 7 bases between them. The CDR3 totals 13 residues. For the CDR3, the DNA is TGTGCCAGCAGTGAATTCGGGAAAGATACGCAGTATTTT. It is translated as CASSEFGKDTQYF. Using reference TRBV25-1 and TRBJ2-3 for the parts outside the CDR3, the full variable domain is EADIYQTPRYLVIGTGKKITLECSQTMGHDKMYWYQQDPGMELHLIHYSYGVNSTEKGDLSSESTVSRIRTEHFPLTLESARPSHTSQYLCASSEFGKDTQYFGPGTRLTVL.